Following are 15 T cell receptor beta chains from one sample sequenced in a study of blood T cell repertoires in COVID-19. The method was immunoSEQ multiplex PCR; TCRdb's version includes in-frame clones alone and lacks a portion of them. The table has about 300,000 clones, under 90% seen once. The sample taken for sequencing was PBMCs or T cells enriched from blood (not recorded which). These TCRs come from a woman aged 35 to 49 who had recovered from COVID-19.

The genes are TRBV5-5 and TRBJ1-3; D not certain. The CDR3 is 15 amino acids. Between the trimmed V and J ends, which lost 0 bases and 4 bases, there was a span of 11 bases. Germline V CDR1 and CDR2: SGHKS, YYEKEE (reference sequence). Here the CDR3 DNA reads TGTGCCAGCAGCTTGGATAACGGTCGGGGAAACACCATATATTTT. The encoded protein is CASSLDNGRGNTIYF.

DNA for the CDR3: TGTGCCAGCAGTGAACAAACAGGGGGCATCGATGAGCAGTTCTTC. The encoded protein is CASSEQTGGIDEQFF. The chain joins TRBV6-1 to TRBJ2-1; 9 bases align to TRBD1. The CDR3 has 15 amino acids. The junction had 7 bases not matched to a gene; V was cut back by 2 bases and J by 8 bases. Germline V gene data show CDR1 as MNHNS and CDR2 as SASEGT.

V gene TRBV7-3 combines with J gene TRBJ2-1, with D maybe TRBD2 (5 bases). This CDR3 contains 14 residues. The germline V and J ends were trimmed by 4 bases and 9 bases, with 16 bases remaining between them. The germline V gene encodes CDR1 SGHTA and CDR2 FQGTGA. The CDR3 protein is CASSSITSNREQFF. CDR3 nucleotide sequence: TGTGCCAGCAGCTCAATAACTAGTAACCGTGAGCAGTTCTTC.

This chain joins TRBV7-8 and TRBJ2-1; 11 bases fit TRBD2. V trimming: 3 bases; J trimming: 10 bases; junction bases outside the gene matches: 8. Germline CDR1 and CDR2: SGHVS and FQNEAQ. This CDR3 spans 15 amino acids. The CDR3 is CASSFPSGGYGEQFF. CDR3 coding DNA: TGTGCCAGCAGCTTTCCTAGCGGGGGGTATGGAGAGCAGTTCTTC.

This rearrangement joins TRBV5-8 to TRBJ2-5, with TRBD1 identical over 8 bases. V dropped 3 bases and J dropped 5; count of bases not matched to a gene: 9. This CDR3 comprises 15 residues. Germline lookup yields CDR1 SGHTS and CDR2 YDEGEE. The CDR3 loop reads CASSYGQGVGETQYF. CDR3 sequence (DNA): TGTGCCAGCAGCTACGGACAGGGAGTAGGGGAGACCCAGTACTTC. The full variable domain, with the rest looked up from reference TRBV5-8 and TRBJ2-5, is EAGVTQSPTHLIKTRGQQATLRCSPISGHTSVYWYQQALGLGLQFLLWYDEGEERNRGNFPPRFSGRQFPNYSSELNVNALELEDSALYLCASSYGQGVGETQYFGPGTRLLVL.

This clone was counted between two and nine times. The gene calls are TRBV30 and TRBJ1-6, with 7 bases fitting TRBD1. Germline CDR1 GTSNPN, CDR2 SVGIG (reference sequence). V shed 4 bases, J shed 13 bases, and the junction held 7 bases outside the gene matches. This CDR3 comprises 12 residues. CDR3: CAWTTTGAPLHF. CDR3 DNA sequence: TGTGCCTGGACTACTACAGGGGCGCCCCTCCACTTT.

The rearrangement links TRBV7-6 to TRBJ2-4, with 13 positions matching TRBD2. The CDR3 sequence is 16 residues long. Germline V gene lookup returns CDR1 SGHVS and CDR2 FNYEAQ. The V and J ends lost 4 bases and 8 bases, in that order; junction bases with no gene match: 8. In DNA form, the CDR3 reads TGTGCCAGCAGCTCGGGACTAGCGGGGTCGGGGGACATTCAGTACTTC. Its translation: CASSSGLAGSGDIQYF.

J is TRBJ1-2 and V is TRBV30; D gene uncertain. V lost 0 bases, J lost 6 bases, and 14 bases lay in between. CDR3 length: 14 residues. CDR1 is GTSNPN, CDR2 SVGIG, per germline (reference sequence). CDR3 loop: CAWSVPEKRHGYTF. CDR3 bases: TGTGCCTGGAGTGTACCAGAAAAGAGGCATGGCTACACCTTC.

DNA for the CDR3: TGTGCCAGCAGCCAAGGGGTACAGGGGGCCGGGGAGACCCAGTACTTC. The encoded protein is CASSQGVQGAGETQYF. The chain is built from TRBV3-1 (or the pseudogene TRBV3-2) and TRBJ2-5, with 9 bases fitting TRBD1. The germline CDR1 and CDR2 sequences are LGHDT and YNNKEL (reference sequence). The CDR3 sequence is 16 residues long. The ends lost 1 base at V and 5 bases at J; junction bases unmatched: 8.

This chain joins TRBV27 and TRBJ2-5, with a weak D call TRBD1 (6 bases). Trimming cost V 8 bases and J 2 bases, with 27 bases left between them. The V gene's germline CDR1 is MNHEY and CDR2 SMNVEV (reference sequence). The CDR3 runs to 18 residues. CDR3: CASPDAGVRDLTQETQYF. In DNA, the CDR3 is TGTGCCAGCCCCGATGCAGGGGTTCGGGACCTGACTCAAGAGACCCAGTACTTC.

V usage is TRBV3-1 (or the pseudogene TRBV3-2) and J usage is TRBJ1-1; 9 bases map to TRBD1. This CDR3 region has 13 residues. V lost 3 bases, J lost 7 bases, and 3 bases stayed unmatched. In germline, CDR1 is LGHDT, CDR2 YNNKEL (reference sequence). The CDR3 nucleotides read TGTGCCAGCAGCCATGCGACAGGGGGTGAAGCTTTCTTT. It yields the protein CASSHATGGEAFF.

The chain joins TRBV7-6 to TRBJ2-2; TRBD1 matches 7 bases. The V gene end was trimmed by 4 bases and the J gene end by 2 bases; junction bases not matched to a gene: 7. This CDR3 spans 16 amino acids. Germline V gives CDR1 SGHVS, CDR2 FNYEAQ. CDR3 loop: CASSSAGTDNTGELFF. Here the CDR3 DNA reads TGTGCCAGCAGCTCCGCCGGGACAGATAACACCGGGGAGCTGTTTTTT. The variable domain in full, with the rest retrieved from reference TRBV7-6 and TRBJ2-2, is GAGVSQSPRYKVTKRGQDVALRCDPISGHVSLYWYRQALGQGPEFLTYFNYEAQQDKSGLPNDRFSAERPEGSISTLTIQRTEQRDSAMYRCASSSAGTDNTGELFFGEGSRLTVL.

This clone has a single count. The J gene is TRBJ2-5, the V gene TRBV5-1, with D possibly matching TRBD2 (6 bases). CDR3 size: 15 residues. Germline V gene data show CDR1 as SGHRS and CDR2 as YFSETQ. The germline V and J ends were trimmed by 3 bases and 2 bases, with 14 bases remaining between them. For the CDR3, the DNA is TGCGCCAGCAGCTCCCCCGGGGGAACTCAAGAGACCCAGTACTTC. The encoded protein is CASSSPGGTQETQYF.

The V call is TRBV9, the J call TRBJ2-5; a possible D gene is TRBD2 (7 bases). V lost 3 bases to trimming and J lost 5 bases, with 17 bases between them. Germline-derived CDR1 and CDR2 are SGDLS and YYNGEE. The CDR3 covers 15 residues. In nucleotides, the CDR3 is TGTGCCAGCAGCGGCTCGGGGGGCCCGGGGGAGACCCAGTACTTC. Translating it yields CASSGSGGPGETQYF.

This clone was recorded many times. J is TRBJ2-7 and V is TRBV7-9; the D gene is possibly TRBD2 (5 bases). Trimming removed 8 bases from V and 6 bases from J, with 14 bases in between. The germline V gene encodes CDR1 SEHNR and CDR2 FQNEAQ (reference sequence). CDR3 length: 12 amino acids. In DNA form, the CDR3 reads TGTGCCAGCGAGGGCCTCGGCTCCGAGCAGTACTTC. Its protein product is CASEGLGSEQYF. Combining the CDR3 with reference TRBV7-9 and TRBJ2-7 gives the whole variable domain DTGVSQNPRHKITKRGQNVTFRCDPISEHNRLYWYRQTLGQGPEFLTYFQNEAQLEKSRLLSDRFSAERPKGSFSTLEIQRTEQGDSAMYLCASEGLGSEQYFGPGTRLTVT.